A single sample is the source of the 23 T cell receptor beta chains below, sequenced in a study of blood T cell repertoires in COVID-19. TCRdb's copy holds only in-frame clones and misses some; the assay was immunoSEQ multiplex PCR. The table has around 63,000 clones, roughly 83% seen once. The specimen sequenced was peripheral blood. Receptors originate from a man between 60 and 75 years old with COVID-19, enrolled during active disease.

V and J are TRBV30 and TRBJ1-6, with D perhaps matching TRBD1 (5 bases). This CDR3 contains 16 residues. The V and J ends lost 0 bases and 1 base respectively, with 10 bases between them. Looked up from germline, CDR1 is GTSNPN and CDR2 is SVGIG (reference sequence). CDR3 DNA sequence: TGTGCCTGGAGTGTTCAGGGATCGTCCTATAATTCACCCCTCCACTTT. This gives the protein CAWSVQGSSYNSPLHF.

This sequence joins TRBV24-1 and TRBJ2-1; TRBD2 matches 10 bases. This CDR3 spans 17 amino acids. Germline assignment: CDR1 KGHDR and CDR2 SFDVKD. V was clipped by 1 base and J by 0 bases; unmatched bases: 2. CDR3 DNA: TGTGCCACCAGTGATTTCCGGACTAGCGGCTCCTACAATGAGCAGTTCTTC. This codes for CATSDFRTSGSYNEQFF.

This sequence joins TRBV15 and TRBJ1-2; D remains unclear. The germline V gene has CDR1 LNHNV and CDR2 YYDKDF (reference sequence). The CDR3 contains 13 residues. The V end lost 2 bases, the J end lost 2 bases, and 6 bases lay between the germline ends. The CDR3 reads CATSRTGNYGYTF. CDR3 bases: TGTGCCACCAGCAGAACCGGGAACTATGGCTACACCTTC.

CDR3 loop: CATSDATSRTYNEQFF. The CDR3 bases are TGTGCCACCAGTGATGCCACTAGCAGAACCTACAATGAGCAGTTCTTC. The V call is TRBV24-1, the J call TRBJ2-1; tentative D call: TRBD2 (6 bases). The V gene's germline CDR1 is KGHDR and CDR2 SFDVKD. The V end was cut by 3 bases, the J end by 2 bases, with 13 bases between. This CDR3 comprises 16 residues.

V usage is TRBV7-3 and J usage is TRBJ2-7, with 10 bases matching TRBD2. Per the germline V gene, CDR1 is SGHTA and CDR2 is FQGTGA. The V and J ends lost 3 bases and 3 bases, in that order; junction bases with no gene match: 2. The CDR3 totals 14 residues. The CDR3 sequence is CASSFTSGDYEQYF. DNA for the CDR3: TGTGCCAGCAGCTTCACTAGCGGGGACTACGAGCAGTACTTC.

The CDR3 bases are TGTGCCAGCAGCTCGGACAGGGGGACTTACCACGAGCAGTACTTC. This gives the protein CASSSDRGTYHEQYF. This chain connects TRBV11-2 to TRBJ2-7, with 10 nucleotides matching TRBD1. Germline CDR1 SGHAT, CDR2 FQNNGV. V was pared by 4 bases and J by 5 bases, with 8 bases of the junction left unmatched. The CDR3 has 15 amino acids.

This clone came up once. The V call is TRBV7-9, the J call TRBJ2-3; D not resolved. The germline V gene has CDR1 SEHNR and CDR2 FQNEAQ (reference sequence). This CDR3 is 16 amino acids long. V gave up 5 bases and J gave up 6 bases, with 21 bases separating them. CDR3 in amino acids: CASSPPSRYGMDTQYF. In DNA form, the CDR3 reads TGTGCCAGCAGCCCCCCGTCGCGCTACGGTATGGATACGCAGTATTTT.

The V call is TRBV5-1, the J call TRBJ1-1; TRBD1 aligns across 7 bases. The CDR3 has 18 amino acids. CDR1 and CDR2 from the germline V gene are SGHRS and YFSETQ. Losses at the gene ends were 4 bases for V and 1 base for J; bases not matched to a gene: 16. CDR3 in amino acids: CASSQSGTAKVGNTEAFF. The CDR3 DNA follows: TGCGCCAGCAGCCAATCCGGGACAGCGAAAGTAGGGAACACTGAAGCTTTCTTT.

This clone appeared a few times. This chain joins TRBV27 and TRBJ2-3; weak D call: TRBD1 (6 bases). Germline CDR1 reads MNHEY; CDR2 reads SMNVEV (reference sequence). The CDR3 sequence is 16 residues long. The V gene lost 1 base and the J gene lost 1 base, with 12 bases spanning the gap. In DNA, the CDR3 is TGTGCCAGCAGTTTATATGGCCCAGGGGGCACAGATACGCAGTATTTT. It codes for CASSLYGPGGTDTQYF.

This clone occurred a few times. The rearrangement links TRBV2 to TRBJ1-4; the D is unclear. The CDR3 extends over 12 amino acids. Trimming shortened V by 8 bases and J by 0 bases, and 4 bases separated the two germline ends. From germline, CDR1 is SNHLY and CDR2 FYNNEI. The CDR3 reads CASGATNEKLFF. DNA of the CDR3: TGTGCCAGCGGAGCAACTAATGAAAAACTGTTTTTT.

This chain joins TRBV9 and TRBJ1-2; D unclear. This CDR3 has 12 residues. The germline V and J ends were trimmed by 0 bases and 5 bases, with 5 bases remaining between them. Germline loops: CDR1 SGDLS, CDR2 YYNGEE. CDR3 residues: CASSVAGYGYTF. The CDR3 bases are TGTGCCAGCAGCGTAGCCGGGTATGGCTACACCTTC.

This clone was recorded a few times. This chain uses TRBV10-1 with TRBJ2-2; 9 nucleotides line up with TRBD2. The CDR3 has 16 residues. Germline V gene lookup returns CDR1 WNHNN and CDR2 SYGVQD (reference sequence). V lost 2 bases and J lost 2; bases outside the gene matches: 3. The CDR3 nucleotides are TGCGCCAGCAGTGAGGCTCTAGCGGGAAACACCGGGGAGCTGTTTTTT. Protein sequence: CASSEALAGNTGELFF.

The chain has TRBV4-1 and TRBJ2-5; D may be TRBD1 (6 bases). The CDR3 length is 15 residues. Germline V CDR1 and CDR2: MGHRA, YSYEKL. With 4 bases removed from V and 5 bases from J, the gap between germline ends came to 17 bases. CDR3 nucleotide sequence: TGCGCCAGCAGCCCTCAGGACAGTATCAGGGAGACCCAGTACTTC. It specifies CASSPQDSIRETQYF.

The CDR3 DNA reads TGTGCCAGCAGTTCGCCAGGGGAAAGTAATGAAAAACTGTTTTTT. This codes for CASSSPGESNEKLFF. The chain is built from TRBV28 and TRBJ1-4; perhaps TRBD1 as D (6 bases). Deletions cut 4 bases from V and 4 bases from J, with 13 bases between. Germline-derived CDR1 and CDR2 are MDHEN and SYDVKM. The CDR3 consists of 15 residues.

This clone was observed a handful of times. The rearrangement uses TRBV5-1 and TRBJ2-7; 8 bases are shared with TRBD1. Unmatched junction bases numbered 11, after V lost 4 bases and J lost 2 bases. CDR1 is SGHRS, CDR2 YFSETQ, per germline. The CDR3 runs to 16 residues. The CDR3 is CASSPVGDRTTYEQYF. The CDR3 DNA sequence: TGCGCCAGCAGCCCGGTCGGGGACAGGACGACCTACGAGCAGTACTTC.

This clone has just one count. The J gene is TRBJ1-1, the V gene TRBV10-1; D unresolved. Deletions cut 5 bases from V and 8 bases from J, with 12 bases between. The CDR3 contains 12 residues. Per germline, CDR1 WNHNN and CDR2 SYGVQD (reference sequence). This chain's CDR3 is CASSSPGGEAFF. The CDR3, as DNA: TGCGCCAGCAGTTCGCCCGGCGGCGAAGCTTTCTTT.

This chain links TRBV19 with TRBJ2-5; 7 bases match TRBD2. This CDR3 has 16 amino acids. Germline V gene lookup returns CDR1 LNHDA and CDR2 SQIVND (reference sequence). V gave up 5 bases and J gave up 0 bases; unmatched junction bases: 9. This CDR3 is CASSPLSGEYQETQYF. The CDR3 DNA sequence: TGTGCCAGTAGTCCCTTGAGCGGGGAGTACCAAGAGACCCAGTACTTC. Full variable domain (rest looked up from reference TRBV19 and TRBJ2-5): DGGITQSPKYLFRKEGQNVTLSCEQNLNHDAMYWYRQDPGQGLRLIYYSQIVNDFQKGDIAEGYSVSREKKESFPLTVTSAQKNPTAFYLCASSPLSGEYQETQYFGPGTRLLVL.

The chain uses TRBV12-3 or TRBV12-4 and TRBJ2-1; TRBD1 is a possible D gene (6 bases). V was pared by 7 bases and J by 8 bases, with 9 bases between. The CDR3 contains 11 residues. The CDR3 spells CASTRQDEQFF. For the CDR3, the DNA is TGTGCCAGCACCCGACAGGATGAGCAGTTCTTC.

This chain connects TRBV27 to TRBJ2-5, with D hard to call. The CDR3 length is 15 residues. V gave up 4 bases and J gave up 0 bases, with 12 bases separating them. Germline assignment: CDR1 MNHEY and CDR2 SMNVEV (reference sequence). The CDR3 DNA sequence: TGTGCCAGCAGTTCACTAATAAAAGACCAAGAGACCCAGTACTTC. This encodes CASSSLIKDQETQYF.

The chain is built from TRBV6-5 and TRBJ1-4, with D possibly matching TRBD1 (6 bases). V was cut by 6 bases and J by 4 bases, with 12 bases left in between. Germline assignment: CDR1 MNHEY and CDR2 SVGAGI. This CDR3 comprises 14 residues. The CDR3 is CASRAQGRNEKLFF. CDR3 DNA sequence: TGTGCCAGCAGAGCACAGGGCCGTAATGAAAAACTGTTTTTT.

This chain uses TRBV3-1 (or the pseudogene TRBV3-2) with TRBJ2-1; D is possibly TRBD1 (5 bases). Between the trimmed V and J ends, which lost 5 bases and 4 bases, there was a span of 9 bases. CDR1 LGHDT and CDR2 YNNKEL come from the germline V gene (reference sequence). The CDR3 is 13 amino acids. The CDR3 spells CASSSRGYNEQFF. The CDR3 bases are TGTGCCAGCAGCTCAAGGGGATACAATGAGCAGTTCTTC.

The rearrangement links TRBV24-1 to TRBJ1-5; D gene ambiguous. Germline CDR1 and CDR2: KGHDR and SFDVKD. V lost 2 bases, J lost 4 bases, and 17 bases lay in between. CDR3 length equals 17 residues. The DNA of the CDR3 is TGTGCCACCAGTGATTCAGCTACGGGAAGGCTAAATCAGCCCCAGCATTTT. It specifies CATSDSATGRLNQPQHF.

This chain links TRBV24-1 with TRBJ2-3, with TRBD2 as a possible D gene (7 bases). Trimming took off 8 bases at V and 3 bases at J, with 14 bases between the two ends. The CDR3 length is 14 residues. CDR1 is KGHDR and CDR2 is SFDVKD in the germline V gene. CDR3 coding DNA: TGTGCCACCAACGGAGGGGGGGTAACAGATACGCAGTATTTT. It encodes CATNGGGVTDTQYF.